The 15 T cell receptor beta chains presented below share a single source sample, sequenced in a study of blood T cell repertoires in COVID-19 (dated by TCRdb to about 2020). Receptor amplification or capture employed the immunoSEQ multiplex PCR assay. Imported from immuneACCESS, the table was reduced by TCRdb to in-frame sequences with V and J called. These copies leave out some clones; in studies compared against another copy, an unresolved V gene accounts for under half, and the cause of the remainder is not known. This sample holds roughly 150,000 clones; over 70% were observed only once. The top ten constitute approximately 18% of the sample. Sequencing was performed on peripheral blood. The receptor source for this set is a woman between 65 and 79 years old who had recovered from COVID-19.

This chain joins TRBV27 and TRBJ2-5, with TRBD1 identical over 9 bases. The last part of the DNA fits TRBJ2-7 better; the J call may be wrong. Germline loops: CDR1 MNHEY, CDR2 SMNVEV (reference sequence). This CDR3 has 13 residues. This chain's CDR3 is CASTPGQGHEQYF. CDR3 DNA sequence: TGTGCCAGCACCCCCGGACAGGGGCACGAGCAGTACTTC.

The rearrangement uses TRBV30 and TRBJ2-1; TRBD2 matches 7 bases. This CDR3 has 13 residues. Germline CDR1 is GTSNPN and CDR2 is SVGIG (reference sequence). The trim removed 0 bases at V and 12 bases at J, leaving 8 bases unmatched. CDR3 loop: CAWSVRDWGGQFF. In DNA, the CDR3 is TGTGCCTGGAGTGTACGGGATTGGGGGGGGCAGTTCTTC.

J is TRBJ2-3 and V is TRBV4-3, with a weak D call TRBD2 (5 bases). Trimming stripped 1 base from V and 0 bases from J, with 11 bases between. Germline V gene data show CDR1 as LGHNA and CDR2 as YSLEER. This CDR3 is 16 amino acids long. This CDR3 reads CASSQAPLASTDTQYF. The CDR3 region has the DNA TGCGCCAGCAGCCAAGCCCCGCTAGCTAGCACAGATACGCAGTATTTT.

The V gene is TRBV15, the J gene TRBJ1-6; 8 bases line up with TRBD1. J lost 5 bases, V lost 0 bases, and 3 bases had no gene match. Germline assignment: CDR1 LNHNV and CDR2 YYDKDF (reference sequence). The CDR3 spans 16 residues. The CDR3 spells CATSRDQGANNSPLHF. The CDR3 DNA sequence: TGTGCCACCAGCAGAGACCAGGGGGCAAATAATTCACCCCTCCACTTT.

The CDR3 region is CAWKGPPTGTGEQYF. The CDR3, as DNA: TGTGCCTGGAAAGGCCCCCCTACAGGCACCGGCGAGCAGTACTTC. J is TRBJ2-7 and V is TRBV30, with D perhaps TRBD1 (5 bases). The CDR3 has 15 residues. The germline gives CDR1 GTSNPN, CDR2 SVGIG (reference sequence). V was cut by 4 bases and J by 6 bases, with 22 bases left in between.

The rearrangement joins TRBV10-3 to TRBJ1-2; tentatively, D is TRBD1 (5 bases). CDR3 length: 14 residues. V was pared by 11 bases and J by 0 bases, with 16 bases between. Germline V gene sequence: CDR1 ENHRY, CDR2 SYGVKD. The CDR3 DNA follows: TGTGCCCTCAAACGGGGGGAGACTAACTATGGCTACACCTTC. Its protein is CALKRGETNYGYTF.

V and J are TRBV11-2 and TRBJ2-7; 7 bases line up with TRBD2. The CDR3 sequence is 14 residues long. V shed 5 bases and J 12 bases; nucleotides not matched to a gene: 16. CDR1 is SGHAT and CDR2 is FQNNGV in the germline V gene. CDR3 residues: CASSPRGDYRGRYF. Here the CDR3 DNA reads TGTGCCAGCAGCCCACGGGGGGACTACCGGGGACGGTACTTC.

The chain uses TRBV5-8 and TRBJ1-2; 8 bases are shared with TRBD1. The germline V gene has CDR1 SGHTS and CDR2 YDEGEE. This CDR3 comprises 15 residues. Losses at the gene ends were 4 bases for V and 3 bases for J; bases not matched to a gene: 8. The CDR3 sequence: CASSPVDREDYGYTF. CDR3 DNA: TGTGCCAGCAGCCCGGTGGACAGGGAGGACTATGGCTACACCTTC.

This clone was picked up a small number of times. The chain carries TRBV18 and TRBJ2-2, with D possibly matching TRBD1 (5 bases). The CDR3 extends over 13 amino acids. In germline, CDR1 is KGHSH, CDR2 LQKENI. Trimming stripped 2 bases from V and 8 bases from J, with 9 bases between. CDR3: CASSPARDGELFF. The CDR3 DNA follows: TGTGCCAGCTCACCAGCCAGGGATGGGGAGCTGTTTTTT. The whole variable domain, filled in from reference TRBV18 and TRBJ2-2, reads NAGVMQNPRHLVRRRGQEARLRCSPMKGHSHVYWYRQLPEEGLKFMVYLQKENIIDESGMPKERFSAEFPKEGPSILRIQQVVRGDSAAYFCASSPARDGELFFGEGSRLTVL.

This chain joins TRBV7-8 and TRBJ2-7; 7 positions match TRBD2. CDR3 length: 15 amino acids. Germline CDR1 reads SGHVS; CDR2 reads FQNEAQ. After removal of 1 base from V and 2 bases from J, the junction contained 5 bases not matched to a gene. CDR3 region: CASSLGGLAAYEQYF. The CDR3 nucleotides read TGTGCCAGCAGCTTAGGGGGCCTAGCGGCCTACGAGCAGTACTTC.

The chain recombines TRBV5-5 with TRBJ2-5, with TRBD1 identical over 10 bases. V was pared by 10 bases and J by 5 bases, with 17 bases of the junction left unmatched. CDR3 length: 16 residues. Per germline, CDR1 SGHKS and CDR2 YYEKEE (reference sequence). CDR3: CACRRRGTGVWETQYF. The CDR3 bases are TGTGCCTGCCGCCGGCGGGGGACAGGGGTGTGGGAGACCCAGTACTTC.

The rearrangement joins TRBV24-1 to TRBJ2-2, with TRBD2 matching over 16 bases. Per the germline V gene, CDR1 is KGHDR and CDR2 is SFDVKD. The length of the CDR3 is 21 residues. J gave up 6 bases and V 4 bases, and 16 bases lay outside the gene matches. CDR3 DNA: TGTGCCACCAGTGACCCTCCCGGGACTAGCGGGAGGGCCTTTTCCTCCGGGGAGCTGTTTTTT. This encodes CATSDPPGTSGRAFSSGELFF.

This rearrangement joins TRBV29-1 to TRBJ2-7; 7 positions agree with TRBD1. Germline loops: CDR1 SQVTM, CDR2 ANQGSEA. The ends lost 6 bases at V and 4 bases at J; junction bases unmatched: 27. This CDR3 region has 19 residues. The CDR3 region has the DNA TGCAGCGTCTCCTCTGGGGGCAGGGCGAGGGGGCTACCATATTACGAGCAGTACTTC. Its translation: CSVSSGGRARGLPYYEQYF.

This clone was recorded only once. V is TRBV20-1 and J is TRBJ2-1; 11 positions match TRBD2. In germline, CDR1 is DFQATT, CDR2 SNEGSKA (reference sequence). This CDR3 contains 11 residues. CDR3 residues: CVAGGPNEQFF. The CDR3, as DNA: TGCGTAGCGGGAGGGCCTAATGAGCAGTTCTTC.

This chain links TRBV7-3 with TRBJ1-1, with TRBD1 matching over 8 bases. Trimming at V came to 5 bases and at J to 11 bases, leaving 10 bases not matched to a gene. The CDR3 totals 13 residues. Germline V gene sequence: CDR1 SGHTA, CDR2 FQGTGA. The CDR3 DNA follows: TGTGCCAGCAGCCCAACGGACAGGGATGGGGCTTTCTTT. Residues: CASSPTDRDGAFF. The variable domain in full, with the rest retrieved from reference TRBV7-3 and TRBJ1-1, is GAGVSQTPSNKVTEKGKYVELRCDPISGHTALYWYRQSLGQGPEFLIYFQGTGAADDSGLPNDRFFAVRPEGSVSTLKIQRTERGDSAVYLCASSPTDRDGAFFGQGTRLTVV.